This T cell receptor beta chain originates from a study of blood T cell repertoires in COVID-19 (dated by TCRdb to about 2020). Some background on the complete study: Collaborator samples came from the United States, Italy and Spain and covered acute and convalescent phases of COVID-19. Where available, HLA class I and class II types were taken from metadata supplied by the sample provider and were not determined by assay-based typing. A freely available public database, intended as a resource for researchers studying the immune response to SARS-CoV-2, is where the repertoires were released. A de-identified subject ID, COVID-19 status, age in years and sex were almost always included in the sample metadata. The prospective study material was composed of cDNA or gDNA derived from T cells, B-cell-depleted T cells, or PBMCs. Deeply sampled blood TCRbeta repertoires from subjects exposed to, actively infected with, or recovered from COVID-19 were included in the dataset. Samples were obtained from the ongoing ImmuneRACE study (first 160 participants) and from about 1,300 subjects provided by 6 global collaborators.

On the study overall, not on this receptor specifically: The amount of clinical and demographic metadata varied by source and participant and was provided uncurated.

TCRbeta CDR3 regions were amplified from genomic DNA by means of the immunoSEQ Assay, a bias-controlled multiplex PCR. Regarding the original processing steps: The number of nucleated cells in each sample was estimated by amplification of reference gene primers within the assay. To quantify the absolute abundance of each unique TCRbeta CDR3 rearrangement, sequence reads were collapsed and filtered. For each sample, productive Simpson clonality was calculated by taking the square root of Simpson's diversity index across productive rearrangements. The table was pulled from immuneACCESS by TCRdb, which kept in-frame rearrangements only. Such tables lose some clones; where checked, under half of the loss comes from unresolved V genes, and the rest has no known cause. Clone size and the V and J calls come from that table; the DNA yielded D and trimming. The sample contains roughly 250,000 clones, 85% to 90% of them found a single time. The top ten hold roughly 0.8% of the sample.

Points on this clone: Which antigen it targets is not known. No much larger clone is present one base from it, and per-base qualities are unavailable.

Whole blood was collected in K2EDTA tubes by collaborating institutions according to the institutions' own protocols. For TCRbeta analysis, collaborators shipped samples in one of three forms: frozen whole blood, isolated PBMCs, or DNA extracted from either of those sample types. V and J lose 1 base and 1 base, and a span of 5 bases separates them. CDR3 length: 13 amino acids, cysteine to phenylalanine. Left in the record is the CDR3 DNA by itself, 39 bases read in frame from the first base. Reading the germline V gene (reference sequence) gives CDR1 MNHEY and CDR2 SMNVEV. The sample taken for sequencing was peripheral blood. This chain joins TRBV27 to TRBJ2-7; no D gene call is confident. The TCR sequence derives from a man aged 25 to 40 with acute or convalescent COVID-19. The nucleotide sequence reads TGTGCCAGCAGTTTATTATCGTCCTACGAGCAGTACTTC. Its translation is CASSLLSSYEQYF.